Below, 23 T cell receptor beta chains from the same sample are listed, as sequenced in a study of shared clonotypes between healthy human individuals. The data were produced by immunoSEQ multiplex PCR, yet TCRdb's version contains in-frame clones alone and is incomplete. The table has hundreds of thousands of clones, around three quarters seen once. Sequenced sample: memory CD4+ T cells sorted from blood. Subset given: CD45RA-negative fraction. The receptor set was obtained from a woman aged 30 to 39 in good health.

This sequence joins TRBV2 and TRBJ1-1; D ambiguous. The CDR3 totals 14 residues. V was shortened by 4 bases and J by 2 bases, with 11 bases between the two germline ends. Germline V gene lookup returns CDR1 SNHLY and CDR2 FYNNEI. This chain's CDR3 is CASSVKGDNTEAFF. In nucleotides, the CDR3 is TGTGCCAGCAGTGTTAAGGGAGACAACACTGAAGCTTTCTTT. Looking up the rest from reference TRBV2 and TRBJ1-1 gives the full variable domain: EPEVTQTPSHQVTQMGQEVILRCVPISNHLYFYWYRQILGQKVEFLVSFYNNEISEKSEIFDDQFSVERPDGSNFTLKIRSTKLEDSAMYFCASSVKGDNTEAFFGQGTRLTVV.

This clone was seen only a few times. The J gene is TRBJ1-2, the V gene TRBV19; no clear D. There are 13 residues in the CDR3. Germline-derived CDR1 and CDR2 are LNHDA and SQIVND (reference sequence). Deletions cut 6 bases from V and 5 bases from J, with 13 bases between. The CDR3 DNA follows: TGTGCCAGTAGGAGGGAAGGGATGTATGGCTACACCTTC. Translating gives CASRREGMYGYTF.

In the case of this clone: The sample carries other DNA sequences with the same CDR3. The chain carries TRBV7-9 and TRBJ1-1; D possibly corresponds to TRBD1 (5 bases). V was clipped by 2 bases and J by 8 bases, with 9 bases between them. The CDR3 runs 12 residues. Per germline, CDR1 SEHNR and CDR2 FQNEAQ (reference sequence). The CDR3 reads CASSLSGPEAFF. DNA of the CDR3: TGTGCCAGCAGCTTATCAGGGCCGGAAGCTTTCTTT.

V is TRBV29-1 and J is TRBJ2-2; 12 bases are a match to TRBD2. Germline trimming cut 5 bases from V and 2 bases from J; bases unmatched to any gene: 9. Per germline, CDR1 SQVTM and CDR2 ANQGSEA. This CDR3 is built from 17 residues. Here the CDR3 DNA reads TGCAGCGTTCGGACAGGGACTAGCGGGCGCAACACCGGGGAGCTGTTTTTT. This codes for CSVRTGTSGRNTGELFF.

This clone has just a few counts. The chain is built from TRBV15 and TRBJ2-7; 7 bases match TRBD2. This CDR3 comprises 15 residues. CDR1 is LNHNV, CDR2 YYDKDF, per germline (reference sequence). After removal of 0 bases from V and 1 base from J, the junction contained 3 bases not matched to a gene. The CDR3 DNA follows: TGTGCCACCAGCAGAGAGAGGGAGGGGTCCTACGAGCAGTACTTC. This gives the protein CATSREREGSYEQYF.

The V gene is TRBV27, the J gene TRBJ1-2; D possibly corresponds to TRBD1 (5 bases). Germline V gives CDR1 MNHEY, CDR2 SMNVEV (reference sequence). V dropped 5 bases and J dropped 7 bases, with 14 bases sitting between them. The length of the CDR3 is 13 residues. The CDR3 loop reads CASSAGEVGGYTF. The DNA of the CDR3 is TGTGCCAGCAGTGCGGGGGAAGTCGGTGGCTACACCTTC.

This clone showed up just once. V is TRBV30 and J is TRBJ2-7; TRBD2 might be the D (5 bases). V shed 4 bases and J shed 7 bases, with 17 bases lying between them. The CDR3 length is 13 residues. CDR1 is GTSNPN and CDR2 is SVGIG in the germline V gene (reference sequence). CDR3: CAWKKRTTQEQYF. CDR3 bases: TGTGCCTGGAAAAAGCGGACGACTCAAGAGCAGTACTTC.

This chain uses TRBV18 with TRBJ1-1; the D gene is possibly TRBD1 (5 bases). This CDR3 has 15 amino acids. Germline V gene data show CDR1 as KGHSH and CDR2 as LQKENI. The germline V and J ends were trimmed by 2 bases and 5 bases, with 15 bases remaining between them. CDR3 sequence: CASSPAGGMRTEAFF. CDR3 nucleotide sequence: TGTGCCAGCTCACCAGCGGGGGGAATGAGGACTGAAGCTTTCTTT.

The rearrangement uses TRBV5-1 and TRBJ2-2; D gene ambiguous. CDR1 is SGHRS, CDR2 YFSETQ, per germline. The CDR3 spans 15 residues. The V end lost 0 bases, the J end lost 6 bases, and 12 bases lay between the germline ends. DNA of the CDR3: TGCGCCAGCAGCTTGGATGGGGATTTGGCCGGGGAGCTGTTTTTT. Protein product: CASSLDGDLAGELFF.

This chain joins TRBV5-1 and TRBJ1-1, with D hard to call. The V end lost 5 bases, the J end lost 1 base, and 9 bases lay between the germline ends. Germline CDR1 is SGHRS and CDR2 is YFSETQ. The CDR3 has 13 amino acids. The CDR3: CASSRGWNTEAFF. CDR3 sequence (DNA): TGCGCCAGCAGTCGAGGGTGGAACACTGAAGCTTTCTTT.

The chain is built from TRBV5-1 and TRBJ1-1, with TRBD1 matching over 12 bases. Germline V gene sequence: CDR1 SGHRS, CDR2 YFSETQ. This CDR3 comprises 17 residues. V lost 4 bases and J lost 5; bases outside the gene matches: 12. The CDR3 sequence is CASSPEGDRGHRTEAFF. DNA of the CDR3: TGCGCCAGCAGCCCCGAGGGGGACAGGGGGCATCGGACTGAAGCTTTCTTT.

This clone was picked up one time. The chain is built from TRBV28 and TRBJ2-4; D is tentatively TRBD1 or TRBD2 (5 bases each). There are 16 residues in the CDR3. From germline, CDR1 is MDHEN and CDR2 SYDVKM. Trimming took 7 bases from V and 5 from J, leaving 21 bases between them. The CDR3 DNA is TGTGCCAGCAACGTTCGGGGAGCCGGGACGGAAAACATTCAGTACTTC. It is translated as CASNVRGAGTENIQYF.

The gene calls are TRBV10-3 and TRBJ1-1; D is unclear. The germline CDR1 and CDR2 sequences are ENHRY and SYGVKD. The CDR3 has 11 amino acids. V lost 3 bases to trimming and J lost 4 bases, with 3 bases between them. CDR3 in amino acids: CAISDTTEAFF. The CDR3 bases are TGTGCCATCAGTGATACCACTGAAGCTTTCTTT.

A word on this clone: Other DNA sequences in the sample encode the same CDR3. The chain joins TRBV20-1 to TRBJ2-1; D is unclear. Germline V gene data show CDR1 as DFQATT and CDR2 as SNEGSKA (reference sequence). Trimming took off 1 base at V and 8 bases at J, with 6 bases between the two ends. This CDR3 has 11 residues. The DNA of the CDR3 is TGCAGTGCTAGAGGTATCGATGAGCAGTTCTTC. Encoded protein: CSARGIDEQFF.

As regards this clone: This sample also contains other DNA sequences that code for the same CDR3. The chain joins TRBV9 to TRBJ2-5; D is tentatively TRBD1 or TRBD2 (5 bases each). The CDR3 covers 14 residues. V was shortened by 0 bases and J by 5 bases, with 11 bases between the two germline ends. CDR1 is SGDLS and CDR2 is YYNGEE in the germline V gene. In DNA form, the CDR3 reads TGTGCCAGCAGCGTAGGGGGGAGCGCGGAGACCCAGTACTTC. It specifies CASSVGGSAETQYF.

The gene calls are TRBV4-2 and TRBJ2-2; the D is unclear. The CDR3 is 14 amino acids. The V gene's germline CDR1 is LGHNA and CDR2 YNFKEQ. The germline V and J ends were trimmed by 8 bases and 1 base, with 11 bases remaining between them. In nucleotides, the CDR3 is TGTGCCAGCGGTCACTTTCTGAACACCGGGGAGCTGTTTTTT. Protein sequence: CASGHFLNTGELFF.

This clone has just one count. The chain employs TRBV10-3 and TRBJ2-7; 8 nucleotides align to TRBD1. This CDR3 is built from 13 residues. V was pared by 10 bases and J by 3 bases, with 8 bases of the junction left unmatched. The V gene's germline CDR1 is ENHRY and CDR2 SYGVKD. CDR3 sequence reads: CATAGTGNYEQYF. The CDR3 nucleotides are TGTGCCACAGCCGGGACAGGAAACTACGAGCAGTACTTC.

The chain combines TRBV18 with TRBJ2-7; the match to TRBD2 covers 10 bases. V lost 0 bases, J lost 5 bases, and 4 bases stayed unmatched. The CDR3 is 15 amino acids. Germline CDR1 KGHSH, CDR2 LQKENI. In nucleotides, the CDR3 is TGTGCCAGCTCACCACCCCTAGCGGGAGCGCACGAGCAGTACTTC. Protein sequence: CASSPPLAGAHEQYF.

V is TRBV7-2 and J is TRBJ2-5; TRBD2 matches 8 bases. The trim removed 6 bases at V and 3 bases at J, leaving 6 bases unmatched. Germline CDR1 reads SGHTA; CDR2 reads FQGNSA. The CDR3 is 14 residues long. The CDR3 bases are TGTGCCAGCAGTCTCAATAGCGGGAAAGAGACCCAGTACTTC. Translating gives CASSLNSGKETQYF.

The chain combines TRBV4-1 with TRBJ1-5; D unclear. The CDR3 runs 15 residues. In germline, CDR1 is MGHRA, CDR2 YSYEKL. Trimming left V 1 base short and J 0 bases short, with 7 bases between. The CDR3 sequence: CASSQGRFSNQPQHF. DNA of the CDR3: TGCGCCAGCAGCCAAGGGCGATTTAGCAATCAGCCCCAGCATTTT.

The chain carries TRBV9 and TRBJ1-1; D remains ambiguous. V was shortened by 0 bases and J by 4 bases, with 19 bases between the two germline ends. The length of the CDR3 is 17 residues. Germline assignment: CDR1 SGDLS and CDR2 YYNGEE. The DNA for the CDR3 is TGTGCCAGCAGCGTAGTACTTGGAACCCACGGAGGCACTGAAGCTTTCTTT. Protein: CASSVVLGTHGGTEAFF.

The chain links TRBV10-1 to TRBJ2-5; D ambiguous. Trimming took 9 bases from V and 3 from J, leaving 2 bases between them. The CDR3 consists of 9 residues. The germline gives CDR1 WNHNN, CDR2 SYGVQD (reference sequence). The CDR3 DNA reads as TGCGCCAGTAAAGAGACCCAGTACTTC. Its protein is CASKETQYF.

The chain is built from TRBV21-1 and TRBJ2-7; the DNA was not used to check the table's D call, TRBD1. TRBV21-1 is termed a pseudogene. This CDR3 contains 18 residues. The CDR3 reads CASSPLLPKGQGVHEQYF. CDR3 sequence (DNA): TGTGCCAGCAGCCCTCTCCTCCCCAAGGGTCAGGGCGTCCACGAGCAGTACTTC.